One sample yielded the 6 T cell receptor beta chains listed below, sequenced in a study of T cell responses to AZD1222 COVID-19 vaccine. The assay was immunoSEQ multiplex PCR, and TCRdb's table has in-frame clones only and misses some. In the table there are 100,000 to 150,000 clones, approximately 90% of which are singletons. Sequencing used peripheral blood, obtained 28 days after the second AZD1222 dose. The receptor set was obtained from an adult who received the AZD1222 COVID-19 vaccine.

The chain joins TRBV11-3 to TRBJ2-5; no clear D gene. CDR1 and CDR2 (germline): SGHNT, YENEEA. The CDR3 contains 16 residues. Between the trimmed V and J ends, which lost 3 bases and 5 bases, there was a span of 19 bases. The CDR3 region is CASSFHPGRWKETQYF. The CDR3 DNA reads as TGTGCCAGCAGCTTCCACCCCGGACGGTGGAAGGAGACCCAGTACTTC.

This clone appeared once. V gene TRBV2 combines with J gene TRBJ1-2, with TRBD1 matching 7 bases. The junction had 4 bases not matched to a gene; V was cut back by 2 bases and J by 7 bases. The germline V gene encodes CDR1 SNHLY and CDR2 FYNNEI. CDR3 length: 13 residues. The CDR3 region has the DNA TGTGCCAGCAGTGAACGAAACAGGGGTGGCTACACCTTC. Its translation is CASSERNRGGYTF.

The genes are TRBV30 and TRBJ2-7; D is unclear. Trimming removed 2 bases at V and 7 bases at J, with 15 bases between. The CDR3 sequence is 13 residues long. Germline V gene lookup returns CDR1 GTSNPN and CDR2 SVGIG (reference sequence). CDR3 amino acids: CAWSPGPRGEQYF. For the CDR3, the DNA is TGTGCCTGGAGTCCCGGACCGAGAGGTGAGCAGTACTTC.

A few counts support this clone. The same CDR3 arises from other DNA sequences in this sample as well. The chain joins TRBV28 to TRBJ2-1, with a weak D call TRBD1 (6 bases). V was pared by 7 bases and J by 0 bases, with 19 bases between. Looked up from germline, CDR1 is MDHEN and CDR2 is SYDVKM. The CDR3 contains 17 residues. CDR3 sequence (DNA): TGTGCCAGCACCTCCTCCGGGACATCGAGCTCCTACAATGAGCAGTTCTTC. This sequence encodes CASTSSGTSSSYNEQFF.

The chain links TRBV5-1 to TRBJ2-1; 7 bases fit TRBD1. This CDR3 has 15 amino acids. V lost 2 bases and J lost 5; bases outside the gene matches: 7. Per the germline V gene, CDR1 is SGHRS and CDR2 is YFSETQ. CDR3 nucleotide sequence: TGCGCCAGCAGCTTACAGGGGCAGCGCGACAATGAGCAGTTCTTC. Translating gives CASSLQGQRDNEQFF.

This chain uses TRBV24-1 with TRBJ1-1; 7 bases align to TRBD1. Germline V gene lookup returns CDR1 KGHDR and CDR2 SFDVKD. The CDR3 extends over 14 amino acids. Losses at the gene ends were 2 bases for V and 3 bases for J; bases not matched to a gene: 2. CDR3 loop: CATSDSDRDTEAFF. The CDR3 nucleotides are TGTGCCACCAGTGATTCCGACAGGGACACTGAAGCTTTCTTT.